The sequence of this TCR beta chain was determined in a study of Ad26.COV2.S vaccination and SARS-CoV-2 variants. Described treatment: 15 to 20 received Ad26.COV2.S at low or high dose, single or two shots; several received placebo; per-sample allocation not given. After the first vaccine or placebo injection, samples were drawn on day 63. V dropped 4 bases and J dropped 1; count of bases not matched to a gene: 4. Germline V gene lookup returns CDR1 SGHRS and CDR2 YFSETQ. CDR3 length: 14 residues. Some clones are missing from TCRdb's copy, which holds only in-frame ones; the method was immunoSEQ multiplex PCR. This sample has 440,000 or so clones, with 90% found just once.

The receptor was derived from a person aged 18-65 years who received the Ad26.COV2.S COVID-19 vaccine or a placebo. This specimen was peripheral blood, taken in a trial of Ad26.COV2.S vaccine versus placebo. The rearrangement links TRBV5-1 to TRBJ2-7; the match to TRBD1 covers 8 bases. CDR3 loop: CASSTTGGSYEQYF. Written as DNA, the CDR3 is TGCGCCAGCAGCACAACAGGGGGATCCTACGAGCAGTACTTC.